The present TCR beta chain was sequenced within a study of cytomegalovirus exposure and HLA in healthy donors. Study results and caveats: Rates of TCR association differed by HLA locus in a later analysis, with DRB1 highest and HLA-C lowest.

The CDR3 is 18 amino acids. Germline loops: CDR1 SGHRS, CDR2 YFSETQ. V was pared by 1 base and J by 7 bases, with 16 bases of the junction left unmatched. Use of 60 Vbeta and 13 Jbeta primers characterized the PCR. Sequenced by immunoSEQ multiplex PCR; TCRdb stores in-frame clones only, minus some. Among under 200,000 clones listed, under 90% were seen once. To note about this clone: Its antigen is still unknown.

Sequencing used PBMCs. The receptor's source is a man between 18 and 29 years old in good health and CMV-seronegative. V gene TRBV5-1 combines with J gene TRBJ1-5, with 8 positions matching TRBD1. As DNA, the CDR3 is TGCGCCAGCAGCTTGTGGCCAGGGGGCGAAGGTGTCTTCCAGCCCCAGCATTTT. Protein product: CASSLWPGGEGVFQPQHF.